A single T cell receptor (beta chain) is shown here with its context. The assay was immunoSEQ multiplex PCR, and TCRdb's table has in-frame clones only and misses some. Altogether around 42,000 clones are present, 81% being singletons, with the ten largest covering 2.7%. The CDR3 is 15 amino acids. Looked up from germline, CDR1 is MNHEY and CDR2 is SVGAGI. Trimming stripped 4 bases from V and 0 bases from J, with 13 bases between. This sample stems from a study of PD-L1 blockade in urothelial cancer. The TCR originated in a man in his 70s with urothelial cancer. The chain couples TRBV6-5 to TRBJ2-7; D perhaps matches TRBD1 (5 bases). Sequenced material: PBMCs, taken around atezolizumab (anti-PD-L1) treatment. CDR3 protein: CASSWTGDSSYEQYF. CDR3 sequence (DNA): TGTGCCAGCAGTTGGACCGGAGACAGCTCCTACGAGCAGTACTTC.